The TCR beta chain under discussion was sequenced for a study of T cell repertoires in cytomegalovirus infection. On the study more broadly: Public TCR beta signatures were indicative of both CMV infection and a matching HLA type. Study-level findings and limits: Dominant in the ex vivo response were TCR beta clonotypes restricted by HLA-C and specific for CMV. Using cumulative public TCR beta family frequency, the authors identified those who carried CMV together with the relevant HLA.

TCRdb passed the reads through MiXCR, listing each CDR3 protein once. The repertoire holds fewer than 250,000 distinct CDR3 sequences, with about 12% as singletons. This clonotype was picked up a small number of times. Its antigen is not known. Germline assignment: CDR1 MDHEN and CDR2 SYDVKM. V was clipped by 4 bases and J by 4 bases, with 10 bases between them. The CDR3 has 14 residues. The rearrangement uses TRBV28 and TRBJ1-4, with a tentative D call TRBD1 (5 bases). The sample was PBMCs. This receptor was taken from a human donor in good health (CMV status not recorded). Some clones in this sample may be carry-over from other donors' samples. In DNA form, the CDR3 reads TGTGCCAGCAGTTCAGGGCAAAATAATGAAAAACTGTTTTTT. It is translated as CASSSGQNNEKLFF.